This is a list of T cell receptor beta chains from one sample in a study of T cells after yellow fever vaccination. TCRdb re-called the 5' RACE reads through MiXCR, storing one row per CDR3 protein. In the table there are nearly 550,000 distinct CDR3 sequences, 19% of which are singletons. Sequencing used PBMCs, obtained 15 days after the yellow fever booster vaccination. These receptors originate from a man aged 25 to 45 who received the YFV17D yellow fever vaccine. Each CDR3 is given with its conserved first and last residue. The D gene is left open where the match is weak. Size tells how often a clone was seen (once, few, many) or the class of an expanded clone, and some rows leave it out.

>-|-|TRBV11-2|TRBJ1-1
CASSLTAGSTEAFF
TGTGCCAGCAGCTTAACTGCGGGTTCCACTGAAGCTTTCTTT
>-|-|TRBV29-1|TRBJ2-6
CSVEAGPHAGANVLTF
TGCAGCGTTGAAGCGGGACCGCACGCCGGGGCCAACGTCCTGACTTTC
>TRBD1|few|TRBV20-1|TRBJ2-2
CSADRGQGVFYNTGELFF
TGCAGTGCTGACCGGGGACAGGGGGTTTTTTACAACACCGGGGAGCTGTTTTTT
>TRBD2|-|TRBV5-1|TRBJ2-3
CASSRGGVLTDTQYF
TGCGCCAGCAGCCGGGGAGGGGTACTCACAGATACGCAGTATTTT
>TRBD1|-|TRBV6-2/TRBV6-3|TRBJ1-5
CASSYSRGRGVSNQPQHF
TGTGCCAGCAGTTATAGCAGGGGGCGCGGAGTAAGCAATCAGCCCCAGCATTTT
>-|few|TRBV24-1|TRBJ2-3
CATSDKGLRTDTQYF
TGTGCCACCAGTGATAAAGGCCTCCGCACAGATACGCAGTATTTT
>-|few|TRBV6-5|TRBJ2-1
CASSYQADRIYNEQFF
TGTGCCAGCAGTTACCAAGCGGACCGGATTTACAATGAGCAGTTCTTC
>TRBD1|-|TRBV29-1|TRBJ2-1
CSVALNGDRVGGEQFF
TGCAGCGTTGCCCTTAACGGGGACAGGGTTGGTGGTGAGCAGTTCTTC
>TRBD1|-|TRBV9|TRBJ1-5
CASSVGDRGEQPQHF
TGTGCCAGCAGCGTAGGGGACAGGGGTGAACAGCCCCAGCATTTT
>TRBD2|few|TRBV5-4|TRBJ2-3
CASSQGTIETDTQYF
TGTGCCAGCAGCCAAGGGACTATCGAAACAGATACGCAGTATTTT
>-|few|TRBV7-2|TRBJ2-3
CASSFRTATDTQYF
TGTGCCAGCAGCTTCCGAACAGCTACAGATACGCAGTATTTT
>TRBD1|-|TRBV4-2|TRBJ2-3
CASSQDLGRGSVDTQYF
TGTGCCAGCAGCCAAGACTTGGGCAGGGGGTCAGTAGATACGCAGTATTTT
>-|-|TRBV14|TRBJ2-1
CASSQDLTSEQFF
TGTGCCAGCAGCCAAGATCTGACTAGTGAGCAGTTCTTC
>-|few|TRBV5-1|TRBJ1-1
CASSPGGGKGEAFF
TGCGCCAGCAGCCCGGGTGGGGGAAAGGGAGAAGCTTTCTTT
>-|once|TRBV20-1|TRBJ2-6
CSAKGDWGAGANVLTF
TGCAGTGCCAAAGGGGATTGGGGGGCTGGGGCCAACGTCCTGACTTTC
>-|-|TRBV25-1|TRBJ1-1
CASSPPGVGATEAFF
TGTGCCAGCAGTCCCCCGGGAGTGGGGGCCACTGAAGCTTTCTTT
>-|-|TRBV12-3/TRBV12-4|TRBJ2-1
CASTLSQINNEQFF
TGTGCCAGCACCCTTTCCCAAATTAACAATGAGCAGTTCTTC
>-|few|TRBV12-3/TRBV12-4|TRBJ1-3
CASTPPRGQGNTIYF
TGTGCCAGCACTCCCCCACGGGGGCAGGGAAACACCATATATTTT